This TCR beta chain was captured by sequencing in a study of T cell responses to AZD1222 COVID-19 vaccine. Findings and caveats of the study: Repertoires were obtained solely post-peak T cell response. Rises in breadth and depth of Spike-specific TCRs came after two AZD1222 doses. Unmutated regions of variants are reportedly targeted by nearly half of spike-specific TCRs. Females made up more of the donors, who were largely white British, and clonal diversity may have come out too low.

This table comes from immunoSEQ multiplex PCR, and its TCRdb copy is limited to in-frame clones, with some not included. The sample lists 130,000 to 150,000 clones, roughly 88% seen once, with about 1.8% in the top ten. Concerning this clone itself: Antigen unknown.

The germline gives CDR1 MGHDK, CDR2 SYGVNS. V shed 0 bases and J shed 4 bases, with 12 bases lying between them. CDR3 length equals 15 residues. The sequencing used peripheral blood, collected 28 days after the second AZD1222 dose. The J gene is TRBJ1-1, the V gene TRBV25-1; tentatively, D is TRBD1 (5 bases). The receptor was derived from an adult who received the AZD1222 COVID-19 vaccine. CDR3 sequence (DNA): TGTGCCAGCAGTGAATATAGAGGGGATGGCACTGAAGCTTTCTTT. It translates to CASSEYRGDGTEAFF.